Following are 27 T cell receptor beta chains from one sample sequenced in a study of shared clonotypes between healthy human individuals (dated by TCRdb to the early 2020s). Library preparation used the immunoSEQ multiplex PCR assay. TCRdb limited this immuneACCESS table to in-frame rearrangements with V and J called. A share of clones is missing; checked studies link under half to unresolved V genes, and the rest is unexplained. The sample table lists about 1,800,000 clones, roughly 95% of them with a count of one. The ten largest clones represent 0.95% to 1.5% of the sample. CD8 naive samples were obtained by positive selection for CCR7 among CD45RO-negative cells, yielding a CD45RA+CCR7+ population from which TemRA cells were excluded. The sequenced sample consisted of naive CD8+ T cells sorted from blood. Read against the paper, the sample's cell subset or site label means: CD45RA+CCR7+. The receptors were gathered from a man in his late teens or twenties in good health.

The V gene is TRBV13, the J gene TRBJ2-7, with D maybe TRBD2 (6 bases). The germline V gene encodes CDR1 PRHDT and CDR2 FYEKMQ (reference sequence). The CDR3 length is 14 residues. The V gene lost 1 base and the J gene lost 3 bases, with 10 bases spanning the gap. CDR3: CASSLDTSSYEQYF. The CDR3 nucleotides are TGTGCCAGCAGCTTAGATACTAGCAGCTACGAGCAGTACTTC.

The chain carries TRBV27 and TRBJ2-1; D remains unclear. V shed 6 bases and J shed 11 bases, with 14 bases lying between them. Germline CDR1 and CDR2: MNHEY and SMNVEV (reference sequence). CDR3 size: 12 residues. The CDR3: CASSFDGVQQFF. In DNA, the CDR3 is TGTGCCAGCAGCTTCGACGGAGTCCAGCAGTTCTTC.

This clone was picked up one time. The rearrangement links TRBV30 to TRBJ2-1, with no clear D. V was pared by 2 bases and J by 3 bases, with 5 bases between. CDR1 is GTSNPN, CDR2 SVGIG, per germline (reference sequence). CDR3 length: 12 amino acids. The chain's CDR3 is CAWSLFYNEQFF. In nucleotides, the CDR3 is TGTGCCTGGAGTCTTTTCTACAATGAGCAGTTCTTC.

This clone has just one count. Here the CDR3 DNA reads TGTGCCAGTAGTCCCCAAGACCGGGGGACAGGTGTTGAAAAACTGTTTTTT. Translated: CASSPQDRGTGVEKLFF. The chain recombines TRBV19 with TRBJ1-4; TRBD1 aligns across 8 bases. Germline V gene lookup returns CDR1 LNHDA and CDR2 SQIVND (reference sequence). Unmatched junction bases numbered 15, after V lost 5 bases and J lost 7 bases. The CDR3 consists of 17 residues.

The V and J genes are TRBV7-3 and TRBJ2-1; D gene uncertain. Between the trimmed V and J ends, which lost 0 bases and 5 bases, there was a span of 5 bases. CDR3 length: 13 residues. Germline V CDR1 and CDR2: SGHTA, FQGTGA. This CDR3 is CASSLTPNNEQFF. In nucleotides, the CDR3 is TGTGCCAGCAGCTTAACTCCAAACAATGAGCAGTTCTTC.

The rearrangement joins TRBV2 to TRBJ2-2; no reliable D call. CDR1 is SNHLY, CDR2 FYNNEI, per germline. This CDR3 has 12 residues. V was pared by 11 bases and J by 5 bases, with 12 bases between. The CDR3 loop reads CARRKGTGELFF. DNA for the CDR3: TGTGCCCGAAGGAAGGGAACCGGGGAGCTGTTTTTT.

This clone came up once. V usage is TRBV19 and J usage is TRBJ2-1; D perhaps matches TRBD1 (7 bases). The CDR3 is 15 residues long. V was trimmed by 1 base and J by 7 bases, leaving 14 bases between them. In germline, CDR1 is LNHDA, CDR2 SQIVND (reference sequence). CDR3 nucleotide sequence: TGTGCCAGTAGTATAGGCGGGACAGCCTTTAATGAGCAGTTCTTC. Encoded protein: CASSIGGTAFNEQFF.

V and J are TRBV2 and TRBJ1-4; possible D gene TRBD1, 5 bases. CDR3 length: 13 residues. V was shortened by 3 bases and J by 13 bases, with 15 bases between the two germline ends. From germline, CDR1 is SNHLY and CDR2 FYNNEI. CDR3 bases: TGTGCCAGCAGTGATATCGGGGCAGCCCCACTGTTTTTT. Translated: CASSDIGAAPLFF.

V is TRBV4-1 and J is TRBJ2-2, with a weak D call TRBD2 (5 bases). The germline V gene has CDR1 MGHRA and CDR2 YSYEKL. V was pared by 3 bases and J by 2 bases, with 10 bases between. This CDR3 spans 15 amino acids. Here the CDR3 reads CASSHDGENTGELFF. The CDR3 DNA is TGCGCCAGCAGCCACGACGGGGAAAACACCGGGGAGCTGTTTTTT.

The rearrangement uses TRBV5-4 and TRBJ1-1; 7 nucleotides agree with TRBD1. Germline CDR1 reads SGHNT; CDR2 reads YYREEE (reference sequence). This CDR3 is 12 amino acids long. Unmatched junction bases numbered 5, after V lost 7 bases and J lost 5 bases. CDR3: CASGTASTEAFF. In DNA, the CDR3 is TGTGCCAGCGGGACAGCGAGTACTGAAGCTTTCTTT.

The sample holds one count of this clone. J is TRBJ1-6 and V is TRBV27; D is perhaps TRBD1 (6 bases). Germline CDR1 MNHEY, CDR2 SMNVEV (reference sequence). V lost 5 bases to trimming and J lost 8 bases, with 19 bases between them. The CDR3 is 16 amino acids. Written as DNA, the CDR3 is TGTGCCAGCAGTCCCTCGAAGGGGGATGGGGATTCACCCCTCCACTTT. Amino acids: CASSPSKGDGDSPLHF.

The chain has TRBV4-3 and TRBJ2-1, with a weak D call TRBD2 (6 bases). V shed 0 bases and J shed 1 base, with 16 bases lying between them. CDR1 LGHNA and CDR2 YSLEER come from the germline V gene. The CDR3 has 18 amino acids. CDR3 sequence reads: CASSQDLELALSYNEQFF. The CDR3 bases are TGCGCCAGCAGCCAAGACCTAGAACTAGCCCTTTCCTACAATGAGCAGTTCTTC.

The chain has TRBV7-2 and TRBJ2-7; perhaps D is TRBD1 or TRBD2 (6 bases each). The CDR3 spans 15 residues. Trimming removed 3 bases at V and 1 base at J, with 13 bases between. Germline loops: CDR1 SGHTA, CDR2 FQGNSA. DNA for the CDR3: TGTGCCAGCAGCTTTTCTGAGGGGGGATCCTACGAGCAGTACTTC. This sequence encodes CASSFSEGGSYEQYF.

This clone was recorded once. This chain links TRBV6-5 with TRBJ2-5; a weak D match, TRBD2 (5 bases). CDR3 length: 14 amino acids. Trimming left V 6 bases short and J 1 base short, with 12 bases between. Germline V gives CDR1 MNHEY, CDR2 SVGAGI. The CDR3, as DNA: TGTGCCAGCAGCAAAACTGGGAGCCAAGAGACCCAGTACTTC. Translated, it gives CASSKTGSQETQYF.

V gene TRBV2 combines with J gene TRBJ2-1; TRBD1 agrees at 8 bases. CDR3 length equals 12 residues. CDR1 SNHLY and CDR2 FYNNEI come from the germline V gene. The trim removed 5 bases at V and 7 bases at J, leaving 1 base unmatched. The CDR3 sequence: CASSYRGNEQFF. The DNA for the CDR3 is TGTGCCAGCAGTTACAGGGGGAATGAGCAGTTCTTC.

V is TRBV4-3 and J is TRBJ2-1; 7 bases fit TRBD2. The CDR3 has 16 amino acids. CDR1 and CDR2 from the germline V gene are LGHNA and YSLEER. J gave up 7 bases and V 1 base, and 10 bases lay outside the gene matches. The CDR3 DNA follows: TGCGCCAGCAGCCAAGTGGTGGGAGGGCCGGGGAATGAGCAGTTCTTC. Encoded protein: CASSQVVGGPGNEQFF.

The V and J genes are TRBV27 and TRBJ2-2; a possible D gene is TRBD2 (5 bases). The germline V and J ends were trimmed by 7 bases and 3 bases, with 12 bases remaining between them. The CDR3 has 14 residues. CDR1 and CDR2 from the germline V gene are MNHEY and SMNVEV (reference sequence). The CDR3 loop reads CASTSNGDTGELFF. In DNA, the CDR3 is TGTGCCAGCACCTCCAACGGGGACACCGGGGAGCTGTTTTTT.

This sequence joins TRBV7-9 and TRBJ2-5, with a tentative D call TRBD1 (6 bases). V was pared by 5 bases and J by 3 bases, with 10 bases between. The CDR3 extends over 13 amino acids. Germline V lookup: CDR1 SEHNR, CDR2 FQNEAQ (reference sequence). The CDR3, as DNA: TGTGCCAGCAGCCGACAGGACGAAGAGACCCAGTACTTC. This gives the protein CASSRQDEETQYF.

Concerning this clone: At the DNA level, this CDR3 is encoded by other sequences in the same sample as well. The V call is TRBV6-5, the J call TRBJ2-3, with D possibly matching TRBD2 (5 bases). The CDR3 runs to 15 residues. The V and J ends lost 1 base and 3 bases respectively, with 11 bases between them. Germline CDR1 and CDR2: MNHEY and SVGAGI. CDR3 in DNA: TGTGCCAGCAGTTACTTTGCGGGTGGGACAGATACGCAGTATTTT. Amino acids: CASSYFAGGTDTQYF.

The chain employs TRBV7-9 and TRBJ2-7; 12 bases align to TRBD2. Germline V gene lookup returns CDR1 SEHNR and CDR2 FQNEAQ (reference sequence). Trimming removed 5 bases from V and 3 bases from J; junction bases left unmatched: 8. CDR3 length equals 16 residues. The CDR3, as DNA: TGTGCCAGCAGCCTGAGACTAGCGGGAGATTTCTACGAGCAGTACTTC. Translating it yields CASSLRLAGDFYEQYF. Full variable domain (rest looked up from reference TRBV7-9 and TRBJ2-7): DTGVSQNPRHKITKRGQNVTFRCDPISEHNRLYWYRQTLGQGPEFLTYFQNEAQLEKSRLLSDRFSAERPKGSFSTLEIQRTEQGDSAMYLCASSLRLAGDFYEQYFGPGTRLTVT.

This chain joins TRBV29-1 and TRBJ2-4, with a weak D call TRBD2 (6 bases). Germline V gene lookup returns CDR1 SQVTM and CDR2 ANQGSEA. The CDR3 covers 13 residues. The V and J ends lost 6 bases and 2 bases respectively, with 11 bases between them. As DNA, the CDR3 is TGCAGCGTCCAGGGACTCTCCAAAAACATTCAGTACTTC. Its protein product is CSVQGLSKNIQYF.

This clone has only one observation. This CDR3 is also generated by other DNA sequences in the sample. V and J are TRBV27 and TRBJ2-7, with D possibly matching TRBD2 (6 bases). CDR1 is MNHEY, CDR2 SMNVEV, per germline (reference sequence). Trimming cost V 0 bases and J 2 bases, with 8 bases left between them. The CDR3 has 14 residues. The DNA of the CDR3 is TGTGCCAGCAGTTTATCTAGCGGCCCCTACGAGCAGTACTTC. Protein product: CASSLSSGPYEQYF.

This chain connects TRBV11-2 to TRBJ1-4, with 7 bases identical to TRBD1. The CDR3 runs to 16 residues. Germline V gene lookup returns CDR1 SGHAT and CDR2 FQNNGV. Trimming took 0 bases from V and 4 from J; bases not matched to a gene: 5. The CDR3 DNA sequence: TGTGCCAGCAGCTTAGATCTAGGGGGCTTTAATGAAAAACTGTTTTTT. Encoded protein: CASSLDLGGFNEKLFF.

On this clone itself: The DNA is omitted, as the CDR3 cannot be located on it reliably, and the CDR3 follows TCRdb's listing. The gene calls are TRBV28 and TRBJ2-1; the table calls TRBD1, which could not be checked here. Germline-derived CDR1 and CDR2 are MDHEN and SYDVKM. Termini included, the CDR3 measures 14 amino acids. The CDR3 here is CASSSSNRVSEQFF.

V and J are TRBV30 and TRBJ1-1, with 9 bases aligning to TRBD1. V trimming: 0 bases; J trimming: 6 bases; junction bases outside the gene matches: 5. This CDR3 comprises 14 residues. Germline V gives CDR1 GTSNPN, CDR2 SVGIG (reference sequence). CDR3 coding DNA: TGTGCCTGGAGTGTCGTCGGGACAGGGTCTGAAGCTTTCTTT. The encoded protein is CAWSVVGTGSEAFF.

This clone has just one count. This rearrangement joins TRBV19 to TRBJ1-2; 7 nucleotides match TRBD1. The CDR3 length is 15 residues. Looked up from germline, CDR1 is LNHDA and CDR2 is SQIVND (reference sequence). V shed 4 bases and J 4 bases; nucleotides not matched to a gene: 9. CDR3 coding DNA: TGTGCCAGTAGTACCGACAGGGACCCCTTCTATGGCTACACCTTC. This sequence encodes CASSTDRDPFYGYTF. Full variable domain (rest looked up from reference TRBV19 and TRBJ1-2): DGGITQSPKYLFRKEGQNVTLSCEQNLNHDAMYWYRQDPGQGLRLIYYSQIVNDFQKGDIAEGYSVSREKKESFPLTVTSAQKNPTAFYLCASSTDRDPFYGYTFGSGTRLTVV.

This clone was seen just once. The chain employs TRBV7-9 and TRBJ1-1, with D tentatively TRBD1 (5 bases). Germline values: CDR1 SEHNR, CDR2 FQNEAQ (reference sequence). V lost 5 bases to trimming and J lost 3 bases, with 16 bases between them. The CDR3 is 15 residues long. The CDR3 loop is CASSPQRGRDTEAFF. As DNA, the CDR3 is TGTGCCAGCAGCCCGCAAAGGGGTAGGGACACTGAAGCTTTCTTT.